Below are 19 T cell receptor beta chains sequenced from a single sample in a study of T cells in Graves' hyperthyroidism and ophthalmopathy (dated 2019 in TCRdb). The library was built by means of multiplex PCR. The sequencer listed for this sample is Illumina HiSeq 2000. TCR beta CDR3 regions were amplified from RNA transcripts. A first-round RT-PCR of the TCR CDR3 used the HTBI primer set with the Qiagen OneStep RT-PCR kit. Using fastp at Q25 and MiXCR, TCRdb reprocessed the public reads and kept productive beta chains. For every CDR3 protein sequence, its rows merge into one entry that carries the most common genes and DNA. This sample comprises roughly 200,000 distinct CDR3 sequences, about 16% of them detected only once. The ten largest clones add up to about 41% of the sample. The material sequenced was blood. Receptors originate from a man in his forties or fifties with Graves' hyperthyroidism.

V gene TRBV11-2 combines with J gene TRBJ2-1; D is perhaps TRBD1 (5 bases). The V end was cut by 3 bases, the J end by 12 bases, with 18 bases between. Germline assignment: CDR1 SGHAT and CDR2 FQNNGV. This CDR3 has 14 amino acids. As DNA, the CDR3 is TGTGCCAGCAGCTTTATTATCGGGCCCAGGGCGCAGTTCTTC. Translating gives CASSFIIGPRAQFF.

The V call is TRBV2, the J call TRBJ1-3; TRBD1 might be the D (5 bases). CDR3 length equals 15 residues. Germline V gives CDR1 SNHLY, CDR2 FYNNEI. V was shortened by 2 bases and J by 2 bases, with 10 bases between the two germline ends. The CDR3 bases are TGTGCCAGCAGTGAATCGGGGGGTCCTGGAAACACCATATATTTT. It yields the protein CASSESGGPGNTIYF.

This clonotype was counted at least ten times. V gene TRBV7-9 combines with J gene TRBJ2-3; D is unclear. V gave up 3 bases and J gave up 3 bases, with 7 bases separating them. The CDR3 totals 13 residues. Germline V gene sequence: CDR1 SEHNR, CDR2 FQNEAQ (reference sequence). The CDR3 loop is CASSFGSTDTQYF. As DNA, the CDR3 is TGTGCCAGCAGCTTTGGTTCGACAGATACGCAGTATTTT.

At least ten counts were recorded for this clonotype. V and J are TRBV28 and TRBJ1-1; no reliable D call. V was shortened by 2 bases and J by 6 bases, with 7 bases between the two germline ends. Germline V lookup: CDR1 MDHEN, CDR2 SYDVKM. The CDR3 extends over 12 amino acids. CDR3 region: CASSLVGSEAFF. CDR3 in DNA: TGTGCCAGCAGTTTAGTGGGATCTGAAGCTTTCTTT.

This clonotype was detected many times. The CDR3 DNA is TGTGCCAGCTCACCCGAGGGGGTTGATGGCTACACCTTC. Translating it yields CASSPEGVDGYTF. This chain links TRBV18 with TRBJ1-2; a possible D gene is TRBD1 (6 bases). Germline CDR1 KGHSH, CDR2 LQKENI. V dropped 3 bases and J dropped 6 bases, with 11 bases sitting between them. The CDR3 has 13 residues.

This clonotype was observed a few times. J is TRBJ2-1 and V is TRBV28; the D call may be TRBD1 or TRBD2 (6 bases each). The CDR3 is made up of 16 amino acids. Trimming removed 5 bases at V and 6 bases at J, with 20 bases between. Per the germline V gene, CDR1 is MDHEN and CDR2 is SYDVKM. The CDR3 bases are TGTGCCAGCAGTGCCCGAGGGGGGACCGACCCCAATGAGCAGTTCTTC. This encodes CASSARGGTDPNEQFF.

The chain links TRBV2 to TRBJ1-5; tentative D call: TRBD1 (5 bases). Per the germline V gene, CDR1 is SNHLY and CDR2 is FYNNEI. The CDR3 length is 13 residues. Trimming left V 7 bases short and J 7 bases short, with 14 bases between. The CDR3 DNA reads TGTGCCAGCACACCCGGGACGCAGCAGCCCCAGCATTTT. Its translation is CASTPGTQQPQHF. Full variable domain (outside the CDR3, taken from reference TRBV2 and TRBJ1-5): EPEVTQTPSHQVTQMGQEVILRCVPISNHLYFYWYRQILGQKVEFLVSFYNNEISEKSEIFDDQFSVERPDGSNFTLKIRSTKLEDSAMYFCASTPGTQQPQHFGDGTRLSIL.

This clonotype appeared a few times. The rearrangement uses TRBV24-1 and TRBJ2-2, with 9 bases identical to TRBD1. V shed 1 base and J 6 bases; nucleotides not matched to a gene: 8. CDR1 is KGHDR and CDR2 is SFDVKD in the germline V gene. This CDR3 region has 17 residues. The CDR3 DNA follows: TGTGCCACCAGTGATTTCGCCGGGACAGGGTTTCCCGGGGAGCTGTTTTTT. It is translated as CATSDFAGTGFPGELFF.

V is TRBV9 and J is TRBJ2-3; TRBD2 matches at 13 bases. Germline CDR1 is SGDLS and CDR2 is YYNGEE. V lost 0 bases, J lost 5 bases, and 6 bases stayed unmatched. The CDR3 has 17 residues. The CDR3 coding sequence is TGTGCCAGCAGCGTAGAACTAGCGGGGGGGCTGGGAGATACGCAGTATTTT. Translating it yields CASSVELAGGLGDTQYF.

This chain uses TRBV3-1 with TRBJ1-6; no definite D call. The CDR3 consists of 12 residues. Germline values: CDR1 LGHDT, CDR2 YNNKEL (reference sequence). Between the trimmed V and J ends, which lost 4 bases and 7 bases, there was a span of 5 bases. The CDR3 region has the DNA TGTGCCAGCAGCCGTATGAATTCACCCCTCCACTTT. This encodes CASSRMNSPLHF.

This clonotype was seen many times. J is TRBJ1-5 and V is TRBV7-8; no reliable D call. Trimming removed 5 bases at V and 1 base at J, with 12 bases between. The CDR3 covers 15 residues. CDR1 and CDR2 (germline): SGHVS, FQNEAQ. The CDR3 here is CASSPRLGSNQPQHF. The CDR3 DNA reads TGTGCCAGCAGCCCCAGGCTGGGGAGCAATCAGCCCCAGCATTTT.

Ten or more counts support this clonotype. The chain uses TRBV20-1 and TRBJ2-7; 9 bases are a match to TRBD1. After removal of 0 bases from V and 3 bases from J, the junction contained 9 bases not matched to a gene. Germline assignment: CDR1 DFQATT and CDR2 SNEGSKA (reference sequence). The CDR3 has 16 residues. The DNA for the CDR3 is TGCAGTGCTAGAGATAGAGGGGGACAGGGAAACTACGAGCAGTACTTC. This sequence encodes CSARDRGGQGNYEQYF.

The sample holds many counts of this clonotype. The chain uses TRBV20-1 and TRBJ1-1; D unresolved. The CDR3 consists of 12 residues. V was clipped by 6 bases and J by 1 base, with 9 bases between them. Germline lookup yields CDR1 DFQATT and CDR2 SNEGSKA (reference sequence). CDR3 sequence (DNA): TGCAGTGCGGCGCTAAAGAACACTGAAGCTTTCTTT. This translates into CSAALKNTEAFF.

This clonotype has ten or more counts. The V gene is TRBV19, the J gene TRBJ1-1; 7 positions match TRBD1. The CDR3 covers 15 residues. The J segment lost 1 base and the V segment lost 4 bases, leaving 6 bases of the junction unmatched. Looked up from germline, CDR1 is LNHDA and CDR2 is SQIVND (reference sequence). For the CDR3, the DNA is TGTGCCAGTAGTACAGGGGGGGACCAGAACACTGAAGCTTTCTTT. It is translated as CASSTGGDQNTEAFF.

This clonotype was detected many times. V usage is TRBV2 and J usage is TRBJ1-1; no clear D gene. The V end was cut by 2 bases, the J end by 1 base, with 5 bases between. The CDR3 consists of 13 residues. Germline CDR1 is SNHLY and CDR2 is FYNNEI. The CDR3 coding sequence is TGTGCCAGCAGTGAACTGAGGAACACTGAAGCTTTCTTT. This sequence encodes CASSELRNTEAFF.

This clonotype came up many times. This chain joins TRBV11-2 and TRBJ2-7; D remains ambiguous. V was cut by 5 bases and J by 0 bases, with 14 bases left in between. The CDR3 covers 15 residues. CDR1 and CDR2 from the germline V gene are SGHAT and FQNNGV. Written as DNA, the CDR3 is TGTGCCAGCAGCCCTTTCACGATCGTCTCCTACGAGCAGTACTTC. Amino acid sequence: CASSPFTIVSYEQYF.

This clonotype has just a few counts. The gene calls are TRBV27 and TRBJ2-7, with 8 bases fitting TRBD2. Germline V gene data show CDR1 as MNHEY and CDR2 as SMNVEV (reference sequence). This CDR3 spans 15 amino acids. V lost 2 bases, J lost 3 bases, and 6 bases stayed unmatched. CDR3 nucleotide sequence: TGTGCCAGCAGTTTACGGCGGGAGGCCGGCTACGAGCAGTACTTC. It specifies CASSLRREAGYEQYF.

A few counts support this clonotype. This chain uses TRBV19 with TRBJ1-5; D is ambiguous. The CDR3 is made up of 12 amino acids. Between the trimmed V and J ends, which lost 5 bases and 4 bases, there was a span of 6 bases. Germline assignment: CDR1 LNHDA and CDR2 SQIVND (reference sequence). CDR3 amino acids: CASSVQNQPQHF. The CDR3, as DNA: TGTGCCAGTAGTGTCCAAAATCAGCCCCAGCATTTT. Complete variable domain (other parts from reference TRBV19 and TRBJ1-5): DGGITQSPKYLFRKEGQNVTLSCEQNLNHDAMYWYRQDPGQGLRLIYYSQIVNDFQKGDIAEGYSVSREKKESFPLTVTSAQKNPTAFYLCASSVQNQPQHFGDGTRLSIL.

A few counts support this clonotype. The chain recombines TRBV7-9 with TRBJ1-1, with TRBD1 matching 9 bases. Germline V gene lookup returns CDR1 SEHNR and CDR2 FQNEAQ (reference sequence). This CDR3 has 15 residues. Trimming took 8 bases from V and 3 from J; bases not matched to a gene: 10. This chain's CDR3 is CASLYSGQGYTEAFF. In nucleotides, the CDR3 is TGTGCCAGCTTATATTCCGGACAGGGGTACACTGAAGCTTTCTTT.